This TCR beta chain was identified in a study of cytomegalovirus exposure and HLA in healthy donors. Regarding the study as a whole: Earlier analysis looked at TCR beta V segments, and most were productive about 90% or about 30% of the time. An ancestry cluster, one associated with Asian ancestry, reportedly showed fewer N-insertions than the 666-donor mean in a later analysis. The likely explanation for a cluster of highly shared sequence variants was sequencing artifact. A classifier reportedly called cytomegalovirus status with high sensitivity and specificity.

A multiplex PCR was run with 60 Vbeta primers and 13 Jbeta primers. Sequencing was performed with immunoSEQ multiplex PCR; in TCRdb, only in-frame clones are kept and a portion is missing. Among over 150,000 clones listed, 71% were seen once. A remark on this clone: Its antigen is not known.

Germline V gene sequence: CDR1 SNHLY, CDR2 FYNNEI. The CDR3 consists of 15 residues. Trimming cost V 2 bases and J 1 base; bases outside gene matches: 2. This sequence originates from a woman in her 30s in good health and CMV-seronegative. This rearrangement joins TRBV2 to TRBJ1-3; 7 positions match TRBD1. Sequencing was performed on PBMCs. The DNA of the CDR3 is TGTGCCAGCAGTGAACAGGGGGGATCTGGAAACACCATATATTTT. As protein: CASSEQGGSGNTIYF.